This record looks at one T cell receptor beta chain sequence and its context. Antigen unknown. These data originate in a study of graft-versus-host responses after intestinal transplantation. About the study: Grafts that recipients had were multivisceral, liver-intestinal, or isolated intestinal transplants.

Findings of the study overall: Where graft-donor T cell macrochimerism was present, patients had high graft-versus-host to host-versus-graft clonal ratios in allografts. Detection of GvH clones occurred in recipient marrow, and some had their first appearance in ileum or blood.

Libraries were prepared by immunoSEQ multiplex PCR; TCRdb keeps only in-frame clonotypes and omits some of them. The table has over 65,000 clones, about 92% seen once. Germline loops: CDR1 SGHNT, CDR2 YYREEE (reference sequence). Trimming removed 3 bases from V and 4 bases from J; junction bases left unmatched: 3. The CDR3 runs to 15 residues. This TCR came from a human patient who received an intestinal transplant, so some T cells may come from the graft donor. The sample here was PBMCs, taken 98 days after intestinal transplantation. The chain employs TRBV5-4 and TRBJ2-5; 13 positions agree with TRBD2. CDR3 DNA sequence: TGTGCCAGCAGCTCACTAGCGGGAGGGAGAGAGACCCAGTACTTC. This translates into CASSSLAGGRETQYF.